The T cell receptor (beta chain) described here comes from a study of blood T cell repertoires in COVID-19. Germline loops: CDR1 MNHEY, CDR2 SVGAGI. The CDR3 extends over 13 amino acids. V dropped 0 bases and J dropped 12 bases, with 14 bases sitting between them. Generated by immunoSEQ multiplex PCR, the TCRdb table keeps only in-frame clones and is missing some. The sample carries about 250,000 clones, roughly 85% recorded once. V usage is TRBV6-5 and J usage is TRBJ1-1, with a weak D call TRBD1 (5 bases). The clonotype comes from a man aged 18-30 years with active or convalescent COVID-19. The material sequenced was peripheral blood. This chain's CDR3 is CASSYSSAGRPFF. DNA of the CDR3: TGTGCCAGCAGTTACTCGTCGGCAGGGAGGCCTTTCTTT.